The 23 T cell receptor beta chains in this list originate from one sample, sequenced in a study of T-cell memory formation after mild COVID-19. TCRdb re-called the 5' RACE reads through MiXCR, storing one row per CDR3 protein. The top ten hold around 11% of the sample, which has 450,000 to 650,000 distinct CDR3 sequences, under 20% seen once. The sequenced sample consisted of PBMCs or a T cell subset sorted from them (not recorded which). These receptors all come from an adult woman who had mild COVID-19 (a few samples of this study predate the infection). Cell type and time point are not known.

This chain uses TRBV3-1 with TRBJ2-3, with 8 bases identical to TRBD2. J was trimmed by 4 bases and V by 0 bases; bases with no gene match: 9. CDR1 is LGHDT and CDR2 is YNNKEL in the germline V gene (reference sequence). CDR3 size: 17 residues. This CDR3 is CASSQESGGKSPDTQYF. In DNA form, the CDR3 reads TGTGCCAGCAGCCAAGAGTCGGGGGGGAAATCGCCAGATACGCAGTATTTT.

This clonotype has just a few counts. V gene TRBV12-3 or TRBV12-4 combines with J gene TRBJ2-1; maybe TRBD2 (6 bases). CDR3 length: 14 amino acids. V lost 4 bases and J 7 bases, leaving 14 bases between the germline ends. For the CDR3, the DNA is TGTGCCAGCAGTTCACTAGCAAGTGGTAATGAGCAGTTCTTC. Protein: CASSSLASGNEQFF.

CDR3 region: CAWSATYEQYF. DNA for the CDR3: TGTGCCTGGAGTGCGACCTACGAGCAGTACTTC. This chain links TRBV30 with TRBJ2-7; D unresolved. This CDR3 has 11 amino acids. Germline lookup yields CDR1 GTSNPN and CDR2 SVGIG (reference sequence). V was shortened by 1 base and J by 2 bases, with 3 bases between the two germline ends.

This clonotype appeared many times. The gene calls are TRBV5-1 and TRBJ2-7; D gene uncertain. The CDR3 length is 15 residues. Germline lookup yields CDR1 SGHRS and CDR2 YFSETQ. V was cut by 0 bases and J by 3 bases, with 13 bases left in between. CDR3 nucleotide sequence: TGCGCCAGCAGCTTGGAATACGACACGCTCTACGAGCAGTACTTC. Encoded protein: CASSLEYDTLYEQYF.

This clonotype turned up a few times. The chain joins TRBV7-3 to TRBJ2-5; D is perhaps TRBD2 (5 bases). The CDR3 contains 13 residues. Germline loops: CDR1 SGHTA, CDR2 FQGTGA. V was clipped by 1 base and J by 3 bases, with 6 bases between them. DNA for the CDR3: TGTGCCAGCAGCTTAATCGGGGAAGAGACCCAGTACTTC. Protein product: CASSLIGEETQYF. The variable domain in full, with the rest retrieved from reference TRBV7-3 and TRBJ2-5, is GAGVSQTPSNKVTEKGKYVELRCDPISGHTALYWYRQSLGQGPEFLIYFQGTGAADDSGLPNDRFFAVRPEGSVSTLKIQRTERGDSAVYLCASSLIGEETQYFGPGTRLLVL.

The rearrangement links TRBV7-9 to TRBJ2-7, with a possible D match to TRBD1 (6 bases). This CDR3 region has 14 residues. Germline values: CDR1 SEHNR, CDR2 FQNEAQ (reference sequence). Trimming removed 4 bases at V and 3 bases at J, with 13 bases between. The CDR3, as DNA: TGTGCCAGCAGCTCACAGGGCTTCGACTACGAGCAGTACTTC. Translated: CASSSQGFDYEQYF.

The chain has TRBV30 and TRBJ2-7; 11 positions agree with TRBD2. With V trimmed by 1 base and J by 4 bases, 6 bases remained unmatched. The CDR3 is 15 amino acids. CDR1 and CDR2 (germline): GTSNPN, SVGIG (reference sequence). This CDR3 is CAWSARLAGRYEQYF. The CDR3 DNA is TGTGCCTGGAGTGCGAGACTAGCGGGACGATACGAGCAGTACTTC. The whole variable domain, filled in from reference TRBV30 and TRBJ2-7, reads SQTIHQWPATLVQPVGSPLSLECTVEGTSNPNLYWYRQAAGRGLQLLFYSVGIGQISSEVPQNLSASRPQDRQFILSSKKLLLSDSGFYLCAWSARLAGRYEQYFGPGTRLTVT.

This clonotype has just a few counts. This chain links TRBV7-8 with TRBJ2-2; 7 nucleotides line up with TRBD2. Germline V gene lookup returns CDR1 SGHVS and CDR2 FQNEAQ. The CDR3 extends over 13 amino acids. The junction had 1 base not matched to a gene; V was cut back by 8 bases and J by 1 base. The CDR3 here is CASERGNTGELFF. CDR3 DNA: TGTGCCAGCGAGCGGGGGAACACCGGGGAGCTGTTTTTT.

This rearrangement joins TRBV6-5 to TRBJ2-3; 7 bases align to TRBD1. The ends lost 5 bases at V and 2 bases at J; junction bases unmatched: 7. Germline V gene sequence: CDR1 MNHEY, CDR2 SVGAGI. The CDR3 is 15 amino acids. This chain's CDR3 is CASSRQGMNTDTQYF. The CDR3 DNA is TGTGCCAGCAGTCGACAGGGAATGAACACAGATACGCAGTATTTT.

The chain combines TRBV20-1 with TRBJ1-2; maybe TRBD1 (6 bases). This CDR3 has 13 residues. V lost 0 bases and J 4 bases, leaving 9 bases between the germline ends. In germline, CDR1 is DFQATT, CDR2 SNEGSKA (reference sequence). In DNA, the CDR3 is TGCAGTGCTAGAGATGGGGGCCTCTATGGCTACACCTTC. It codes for CSARDGGLYGYTF.

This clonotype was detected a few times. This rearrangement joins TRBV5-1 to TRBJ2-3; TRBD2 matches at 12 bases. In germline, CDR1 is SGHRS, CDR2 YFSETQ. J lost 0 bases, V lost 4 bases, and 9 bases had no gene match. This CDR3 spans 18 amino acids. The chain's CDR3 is CASSDGTSGLLSTDTQYF. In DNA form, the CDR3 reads TGCGCCAGCAGCGACGGGACTAGCGGGTTGTTGAGCACAGATACGCAGTATTTT.

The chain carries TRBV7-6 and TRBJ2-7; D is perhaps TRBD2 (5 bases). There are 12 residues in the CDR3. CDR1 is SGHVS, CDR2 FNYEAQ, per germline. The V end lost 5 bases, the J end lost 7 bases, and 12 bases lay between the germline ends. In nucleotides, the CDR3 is TGTGCCAGCAGCCCCGTTACGGGAGAGCAGTACTTC. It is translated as CASSPVTGEQYF.

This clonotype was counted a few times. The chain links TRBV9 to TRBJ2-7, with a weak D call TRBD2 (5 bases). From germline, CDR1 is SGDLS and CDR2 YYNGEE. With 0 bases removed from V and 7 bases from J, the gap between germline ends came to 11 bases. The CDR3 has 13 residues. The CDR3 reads CASSVARRREQYF. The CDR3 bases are TGTGCCAGCAGCGTAGCTAGAAGGAGGGAGCAGTACTTC. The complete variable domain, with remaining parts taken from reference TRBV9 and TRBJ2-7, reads DSGVTQTPKHLITATGQRVTLRCSPRSGDLSVYWYQQSLDQGLQFLIQYYNGEERAKGNILERFSAQQFPDLHSELNLSSLELGDSALYFCASSVARRREQYFGPGTRLTVT.

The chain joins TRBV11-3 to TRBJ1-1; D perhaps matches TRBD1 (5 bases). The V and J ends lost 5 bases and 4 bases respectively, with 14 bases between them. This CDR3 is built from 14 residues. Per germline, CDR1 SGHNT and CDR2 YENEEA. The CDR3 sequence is CASSLQGGGTEAFF. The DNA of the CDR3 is TGTGCCAGCAGCCTTCAGGGTGGGGGCACTGAAGCTTTCTTT.

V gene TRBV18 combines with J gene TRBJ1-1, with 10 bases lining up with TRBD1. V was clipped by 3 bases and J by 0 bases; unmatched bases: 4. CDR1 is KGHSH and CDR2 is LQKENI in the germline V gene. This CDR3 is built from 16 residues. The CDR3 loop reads CASSPDRGPLNTEAFF. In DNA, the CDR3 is TGTGCCAGCTCACCCGACAGGGGGCCATTGAACACTGAAGCTTTCTTT.

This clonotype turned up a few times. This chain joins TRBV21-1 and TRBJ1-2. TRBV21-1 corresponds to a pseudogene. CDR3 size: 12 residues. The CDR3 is CASSKSTGMGTF. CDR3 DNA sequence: TGTGCCAGCAGCAAAAGTACGGGGATGGGTACCTTC.

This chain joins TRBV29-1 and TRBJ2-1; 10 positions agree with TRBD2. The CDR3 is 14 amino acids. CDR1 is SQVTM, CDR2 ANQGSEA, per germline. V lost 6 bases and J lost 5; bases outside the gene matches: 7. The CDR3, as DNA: TGCAGCGTCTACTCTAGCGGGAGTAACAATGAGCAGTTCTTC. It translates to CSVYSSGSNNEQFF.

The CDR3 DNA follows: TGTGCCAGCAGCTCACGACAGACGAACACTGAAGCTTTCTTT. Protein: CASSSRQTNTEAFF. This sequence joins TRBV7-3 and TRBJ1-1, with D perhaps matching TRBD1 (5 bases). The length of the CDR3 is 14 residues. Trimming took off 4 bases at V and 1 base at J, with 10 bases between the two ends. Germline values: CDR1 SGHTA, CDR2 FQGTGA.

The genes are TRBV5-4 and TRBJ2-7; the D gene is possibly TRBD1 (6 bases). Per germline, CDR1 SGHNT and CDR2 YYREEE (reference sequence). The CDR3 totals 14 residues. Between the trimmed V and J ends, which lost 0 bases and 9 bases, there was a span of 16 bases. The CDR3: CASSLGTGFNGQYF. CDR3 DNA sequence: TGTGCCAGCAGCTTGGGAACAGGGTTCAACGGGCAGTACTTC. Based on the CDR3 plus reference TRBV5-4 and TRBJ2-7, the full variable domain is ETGVTQSPTHLIKTRGQQVTLRCSSQSGHNTVSWYQQALGQGPQFIFQYYREEENGRGNFPPRFSGLQFPNYSSELNVNALELDDSALYLCASSLGTGFNGQYFGPGTRLTVT.

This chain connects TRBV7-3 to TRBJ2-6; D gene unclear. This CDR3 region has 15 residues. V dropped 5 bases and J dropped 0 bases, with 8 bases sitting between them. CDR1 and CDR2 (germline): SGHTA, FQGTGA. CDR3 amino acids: CASSVSSSGANVLTF. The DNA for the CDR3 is TGTGCCAGCAGCGTATCGAGCTCTGGGGCCAACGTCCTGACTTTC.

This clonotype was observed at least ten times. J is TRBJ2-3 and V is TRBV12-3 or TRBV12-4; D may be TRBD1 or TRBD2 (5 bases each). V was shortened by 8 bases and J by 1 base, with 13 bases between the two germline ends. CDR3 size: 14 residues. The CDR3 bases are TGTGCCAGCGGTAGAGGGGCCGGCACAGATACGCAGTATTTT. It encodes CASGRGAGTDTQYF.

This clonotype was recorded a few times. The CDR3 coding sequence is TGCGCCACCAAGGCGGGGGCTAGCACAGATACGCAGTATTTT. Translating gives CATKAGASTDTQYF. The V and J genes are TRBV5-1 and TRBJ2-3; TRBD2 might be the D (7 bases). The CDR3 runs to 14 residues. CDR1 and CDR2 (germline): SGHRS, YFSETQ. Trimming stripped 9 bases from V and 0 bases from J, with 14 bases between.

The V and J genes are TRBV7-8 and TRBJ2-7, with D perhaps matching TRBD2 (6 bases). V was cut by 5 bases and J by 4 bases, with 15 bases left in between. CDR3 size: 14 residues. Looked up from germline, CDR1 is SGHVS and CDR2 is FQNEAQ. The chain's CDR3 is CASSLRGKGYEQYF. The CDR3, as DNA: TGTGCCAGCAGCCTCCGGGGGAAGGGATACGAGCAGTACTTC.